The clone carrying this T cell receptor (beta chain) was counted a few times. V lost 4 bases, J lost 0 bases, and 2 bases stayed unmatched. Germline V CDR1 and CDR2: MGHRA, YSYEKL. The CDR3 consists of 15 residues. Free of recent acute infections or vaccinations, the donors were healthy HIV-negative adults. These data belong to a study of shared clonotypes between healthy human individuals. Assay: immunoSEQ multiplex PCR; the TCRdb copy retains only in-frame clones and omits some. The sample contains about 990,000 clones, approximately 80% of which appear only once. Specimen: memory CD4+ T cells from PBMCs. Subset of the sample: CD45RA-negative fraction. The chain couples TRBV4-1 to TRBJ1-5; 8 bases agree with TRBD1. The clonotype originates from a young man in good health. Some clones in this sample may be carry-over from other donors' samples. CDR3 sequence: CASSRTGNSNQPQHF. In nucleotides, the CDR3 is TGCGCCAGCAGCCGGACAGGGAATAGCAATCAGCCCCAGCATTTT.